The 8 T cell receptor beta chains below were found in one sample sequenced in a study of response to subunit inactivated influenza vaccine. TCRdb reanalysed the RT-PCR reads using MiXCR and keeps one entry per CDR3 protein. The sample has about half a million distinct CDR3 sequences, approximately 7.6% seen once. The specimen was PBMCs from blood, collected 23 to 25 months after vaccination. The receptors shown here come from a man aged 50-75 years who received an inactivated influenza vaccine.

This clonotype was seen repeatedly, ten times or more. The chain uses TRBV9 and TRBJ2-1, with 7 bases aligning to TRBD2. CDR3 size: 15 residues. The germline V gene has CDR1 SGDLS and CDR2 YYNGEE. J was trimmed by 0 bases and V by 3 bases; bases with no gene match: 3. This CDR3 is CASSERTSSYNEQFF. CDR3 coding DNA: TGTGCCAGCAGCGAGAGGACTAGCTCCTACAATGAGCAGTTCTTC.

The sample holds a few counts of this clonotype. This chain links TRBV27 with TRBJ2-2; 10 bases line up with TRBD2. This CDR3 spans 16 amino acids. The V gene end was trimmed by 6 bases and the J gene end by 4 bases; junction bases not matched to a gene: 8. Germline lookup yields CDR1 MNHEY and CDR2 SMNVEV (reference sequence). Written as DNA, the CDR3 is TGTGCCAGCAGCGTCATAGCGGGAGGAAGCACCGGGGAGCTGTTTTTT. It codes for CASSVIAGGSTGELFF.

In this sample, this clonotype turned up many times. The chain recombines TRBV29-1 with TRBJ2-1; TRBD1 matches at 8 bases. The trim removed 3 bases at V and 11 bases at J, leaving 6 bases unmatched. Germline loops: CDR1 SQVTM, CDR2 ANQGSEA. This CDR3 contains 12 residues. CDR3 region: CSVEPQGAKQFF. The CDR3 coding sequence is TGCAGCGTTGAGCCTCAGGGGGCCAAGCAGTTCTTC.

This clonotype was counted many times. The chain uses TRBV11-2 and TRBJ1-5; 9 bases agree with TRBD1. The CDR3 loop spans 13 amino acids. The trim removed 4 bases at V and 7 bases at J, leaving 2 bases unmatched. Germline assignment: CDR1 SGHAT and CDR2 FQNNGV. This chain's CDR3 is CASSWDRAQPQHF. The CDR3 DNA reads TGTGCCAGCAGCTGGGACAGGGCGCAGCCCCAGCATTTT.

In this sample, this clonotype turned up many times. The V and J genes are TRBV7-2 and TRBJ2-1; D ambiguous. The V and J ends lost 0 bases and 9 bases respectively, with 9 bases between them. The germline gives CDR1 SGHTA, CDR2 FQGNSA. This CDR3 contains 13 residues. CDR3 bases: TGTGCCAGCAGCTTAGCCAGTCGCGGTGAGCAGTTCTTC. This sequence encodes CASSLASRGEQFF.

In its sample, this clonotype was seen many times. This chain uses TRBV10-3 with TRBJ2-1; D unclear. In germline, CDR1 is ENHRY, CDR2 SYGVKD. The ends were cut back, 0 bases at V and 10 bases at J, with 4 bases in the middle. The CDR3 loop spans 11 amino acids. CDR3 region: CAISESREQFF. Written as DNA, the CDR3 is TGTGCCATCAGTGAGTCGAGGGAGCAGTTCTTC.

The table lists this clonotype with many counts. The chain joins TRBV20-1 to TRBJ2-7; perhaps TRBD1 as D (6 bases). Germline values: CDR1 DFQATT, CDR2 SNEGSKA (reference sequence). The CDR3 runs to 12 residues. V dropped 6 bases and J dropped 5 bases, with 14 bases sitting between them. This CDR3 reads CSASRGNDEQYF. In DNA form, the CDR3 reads TGCAGTGCGTCGAGGGGGAACGACGAGCAGTACTTC.

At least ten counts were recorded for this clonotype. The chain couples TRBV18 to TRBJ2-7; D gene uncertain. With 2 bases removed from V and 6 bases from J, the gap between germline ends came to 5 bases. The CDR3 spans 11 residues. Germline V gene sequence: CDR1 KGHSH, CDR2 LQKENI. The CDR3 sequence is CASSPKTEQYF. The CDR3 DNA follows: TGTGCCAGCTCACCAAAAACCGAGCAGTACTTC. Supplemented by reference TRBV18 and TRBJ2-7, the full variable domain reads NAGVMQNPRHLVRRRGQEARLRCSPMKGHSHVYWYRQLPEEGLKFMVYLQKENIIDESGMPKERFSAEFPKEGPSILRIQQVVRGDSAAYFCASSPKTEQYFGPGTRLTVT.